This entry lists 2 T cell receptor beta chains sequenced from one sample in a study of cytomegalovirus exposure and HLA in healthy donors. Both 60 Vbeta primers and 13 Jbeta primers went into the PCR. TCRdb's table, derived via immunoSEQ multiplex PCR, lists solely in-frame clones and lacks some. The sample shows tens of thousands of clones, approximately 78% of them seen only once. What was sequenced was PBMCs. The receptors derive from a woman aged 25 to 39 in good health and CMV-seronegative.

The V gene is TRBV30, the J gene TRBJ1-4; 8 nucleotides align to TRBD1. After removal of 7 bases from V and 7 bases from J, the junction contained 5 bases not matched to a gene. Germline lookup yields CDR1 GTSNPN and CDR2 SVGIG (reference sequence). There are 12 residues in the CDR3. CDR3 in DNA: TGTGCCTTGGACAGGGAGGGTGAAAAACTGTTTTTT. This translates into CALDREGEKLFF. Filled out from reference TRBV30 and TRBJ1-4, the complete variable domain reads SQTIHQWPATLVQPVGSPLSLECTVEGTSNPNLYWYRQAAGRGLQLLFYSVGIGQISSEVPQNLSASRPQDRQFILSSKKLLLSDSGFYLCALDREGEKLFFGSGTQLSVL.

V and J are TRBV10-3 and TRBJ1-5, with 11 bases that match TRBD1. Germline V lookup: CDR1 ENHRY, CDR2 SYGVKD. Losses at the gene ends were 6 bases for V and 4 bases for J; bases not matched to a gene: 5. The CDR3 has 15 residues. The CDR3 protein is CAISRGQGDNQPQHF. In nucleotides, the CDR3 is TGTGCCATCAGCAGGGGACAGGGGGATAATCAGCCCCAGCATTTT.